Each of the 6 T cell receptor beta chains below was sequenced from the same sample in a study of identifying expanded T cells in peripheral blood. The data were produced by immunoSEQ multiplex PCR, yet TCRdb's version contains in-frame clones alone and is incomplete. This sample has about 91,000 clones; about nine tenths occur once, and the top ten carry 3% to 5%. Sequenced sample: blood. These receptors were collected from a person aged 18 to 69 in good health.

The V gene is TRBV28, the J gene TRBJ1-4, with a weak D call TRBD1 (5 bases). The CDR3 loop spans 15 amino acids. Trimming removed 5 bases from V and 0 bases from J, with 10 bases in between. Germline assignment: CDR1 MDHEN and CDR2 SYDVKM. The CDR3 spells CASSPTGATNEKLFF. Written as DNA, the CDR3 is TGTGCCAGCAGTCCTACAGGCGCAACTAATGAAAAACTGTTTTTT.

V is TRBV7-9 and J is TRBJ2-5; D is ambiguous. The CDR3 consists of 15 residues. Germline lookup yields CDR1 SEHNR and CDR2 FQNEAQ (reference sequence). The V end lost 2 bases, the J end lost 0 bases, and 10 bases lay between the germline ends. CDR3 bases: TGTGCCAGCAGCTTAAGGGCCAGGTACCAAGAGACCCAGTACTTC. Translating gives CASSLRARYQETQYF.

As for this clone: Its ends do not fully match the called genes, so a read error is possible. The sample has other DNA sequences that encode this CDR3 too. The chain combines TRBV19 with TRBJ2-7; 9 positions match TRBD1. Looked up from germline, CDR1 is LNHDA and CDR2 is SQIVND (reference sequence). There are 13 residues in the CDR3. The CDR3 is CASSPGQGHEQYF. CDR3 DNA sequence: TGTGCCAGCTCACCGGGACAGGGACACGAACAGTACTTC.

The rearrangement links TRBV19 to TRBJ2-7, with no clear D. There are 13 residues in the CDR3. The germline CDR1 and CDR2 sequences are LNHDA and SQIVND (reference sequence). Trimming removed 3 bases at V and 4 bases at J, with 10 bases between. CDR3 residues: CASSIRPQYEQYF. The CDR3 DNA is TGTGCCAGTAGTATTAGGCCTCAATACGAGCAGTACTTC.

The CDR3, as DNA: TGCGCCAGCAGCCCCTACAGGGCCTACGAGCAGTACTTC. Protein product: CASSPYRAYEQYF. The genes are TRBV5-1 and TRBJ2-7; D is possibly TRBD1 (6 bases). The CDR3 has 13 amino acids. V lost 4 bases and J lost 2, with 10 bases in between. CDR1 is SGHRS and CDR2 is YFSETQ in the germline V gene. The full variable domain, rest sourced from reference TRBV5-1 and TRBJ2-7, is KAGVTQTPRYLIKTRGQQVTLSCSPISGHRSVSWYQQTPGQGLQFLFEYFSETQRNKGNFPGRFSGRQFSNSRSEMNVSTLELGDSALYLCASSPYRAYEQYFGPGTRLTVT.

This chain connects TRBV28 to TRBJ1-2, with 8 bases fitting TRBD1. The germline V gene encodes CDR1 MDHEN and CDR2 SYDVKM. CDR3 length equals 16 residues. With V trimmed by 1 base and J by 8 bases, 12 bases remained unmatched. The CDR3 sequence is CASSLSLPGGSGGYTF. The CDR3 nucleotides read TGTGCCAGCAGTTTATCTTTACCAGGGGGCTCGGGAGGCTACACCTTC.